The 26 T cell receptor beta chains in this list originate from one sample, sequenced in a study of T cells after yellow fever vaccination. TCRdb fed the 5' RACE reads into MiXCR, producing one record per CDR3 protein. The sample has 250,000 to 350,000 distinct CDR3 sequences; approximately 4.5% are singletons. The specimen comprised PBMCs, sampled 15 days after the yellow fever booster vaccination. The receptors shown here come from a man younger than 35 who received the YFV17D yellow fever vaccine.

Ten or more counts support this clonotype. The genes are TRBV4-3 and TRBJ1-3, with a weak D call TRBD1 (5 bases). The CDR3 contains 14 residues. V was cut by 5 bases and J by 4 bases, with 12 bases left in between. CDR1 LGHNA and CDR2 YSLEER come from the germline V gene. The CDR3 DNA reads as TGCGCCAGCAGCAACGACAGAGCAGGAAACACCATATATTTT. Translating it yields CASSNDRAGNTIYF.

There are many counts of this clonotype. The V call is TRBV20-1, the J call TRBJ2-5; tentative D call: TRBD2 (5 bases). The CDR3 extends over 11 amino acids. CDR1 and CDR2 from the germline V gene are DFQATT and SNEGSKA (reference sequence). V was trimmed by 5 bases and J by 3 bases, leaving 7 bases between them. CDR3 sequence reads: CSAAGEETQYF. CDR3 DNA sequence: TGCAGTGCTGCCGGGGAAGAGACCCAGTACTTC.

This clonotype was found many times. This chain links TRBV9 with TRBJ2-3, with 12 bases matching TRBD2. This CDR3 is 21 amino acids long. The ends lost 0 bases at V and 3 bases at J; junction bases unmatched: 17. In germline, CDR1 is SGDLS, CDR2 YYNGEE. The CDR3 region has the DNA TGTGCCAGCAGCGTAGCCGGGCGGCCGGTCCTAGCGGGGGGGTTGACAGATACGCAGTATTTT. The encoded protein is CASSVAGRPVLAGGLTDTQYF.

This clonotype was observed a handful of times. The V and J genes are TRBV19 and TRBJ1-5; maybe TRBD1 (6 bases). The CDR3 consists of 14 residues. Germline CDR1 LNHDA, CDR2 SQIVND (reference sequence). V lost 7 bases, J lost 5 bases, and 15 bases lay in between. Here the CDR3 DNA reads TGTGCCAGTATCGAGAGGGGGGCTTATCAGCCCCAGCATTTT. Residues: CASIERGAYQPQHF.

This clonotype was seen many times. The chain links TRBV7-2 to TRBJ1-6; D perhaps matches TRBD1 (6 bases). This CDR3 region has 13 residues. Per germline, CDR1 SGHTA and CDR2 FQGNSA. V was cut by 5 bases and J by 9 bases, with 11 bases left in between. The CDR3 DNA follows: TGTGCCAGCAGCAACAGGGTGTCTTCACCCCTCCACTTT. Protein: CASSNRVSSPLHF.

The V and J genes are TRBV7-3 and TRBJ2-2; D might be TRBD1 (6 bases). The CDR3 totals 16 residues. From germline, CDR1 is SGHTA and CDR2 FQGTGA. Trimming cost V 5 bases and J 1 base, with 14 bases left between them. The CDR3 loop is CASSPGHPQNTGELFF. CDR3 in DNA: TGTGCCAGCAGCCCGGGACACCCCCAGAACACCGGGGAGCTGTTTTTT.

This clonotype was counted at least ten times. V and J are TRBV4-3 and TRBJ1-1; D is undetermined. The germline gives CDR1 LGHNA, CDR2 YSLEER. The germline V and J ends were trimmed by 1 base and 3 bases, with 6 bases remaining between them. The CDR3 covers 13 residues. CDR3 sequence reads: CASSQGWDTEAFF. In DNA form, the CDR3 reads TGCGCCAGCAGCCAAGGATGGGACACTGAAGCTTTCTTT.

The chain combines TRBV12-3 or TRBV12-4 with TRBJ2-1; D not certain. Trimming cost V 6 bases and J 12 bases, with 12 bases left between them. The CDR3 sequence is 11 residues long. The CDR3 protein is CASRNNRGQFF. The CDR3 DNA sequence: TGTGCCAGCAGAAACAACCGAGGGCAGTTCTTC.

Only a few counts were recorded for this clonotype. This chain connects TRBV7-9 to TRBJ2-1; tentative D call: TRBD1 (5 bases). The V and J ends lost 5 bases and 3 bases respectively, with 11 bases between them. The germline CDR1 and CDR2 sequences are SEHNR and FQNEAQ (reference sequence). The CDR3 is 14 amino acids. CDR3 in DNA: TGTGCCAGCAGCCCAAGGGGTGTCTACAATGAGCAGTTCTTC. The encoded protein is CASSPRGVYNEQFF.

The sample holds many counts of this clonotype. The rearrangement uses TRBV6-6 and TRBJ1-5; D perhaps matches TRBD1 (6 bases). V lost 6 bases and J lost 9, with 21 bases in between. The germline V gene encodes CDR1 MNHNY and CDR2 SVGAGI (reference sequence). The CDR3 spans 15 residues. CDR3 nucleotides: TGTGCCAGCAGCCCGGGCAGGGGAATATATGGGCCCCAGCATTTT. Translating it yields CASSPGRGIYGPQHF.

This clonotype was observed at least ten times. The J gene is TRBJ2-1, the V gene TRBV5-6; the D call may be TRBD1 or TRBD2 (5 bases each). The CDR3 loop spans 16 amino acids. CDR1 SGHDT and CDR2 YYEEEE come from the germline V gene. V was shortened by 4 bases and J by 0 bases, with 14 bases between the two germline ends. CDR3 residues: CASSPDGTGSYNEQFF. In nucleotides, the CDR3 is TGTGCCAGCAGCCCAGACGGGACCGGCTCCTACAATGAGCAGTTCTTC.

This clonotype was found many times. The V gene is TRBV20-1, the J gene TRBJ1-1, with unresolved D. CDR3 length equals 14 residues. Looked up from germline, CDR1 is DFQATT and CDR2 is SNEGSKA (reference sequence). Trimming shortened V by 0 bases and J by 2 bases, and 10 bases separated the two germline ends. The CDR3: CSARDPGTNTEAFF. The CDR3, as DNA: TGCAGTGCTAGAGATCCGGGAACAAACACTGAAGCTTTCTTT.

This clonotype was found many times. The CDR3 DNA follows: TGTGCCACCAGCAGATCACCTGGAAGTCAGCCCCAGCATTTT. Protein: CATSRSPGSQPQHF. This chain connects TRBV15 to TRBJ1-5; D gene uncertain. Trimming removed 2 bases from V and 6 bases from J, with 11 bases in between. This CDR3 comprises 14 residues. Germline CDR1 LNHNV, CDR2 YYDKDF (reference sequence).

This clonotype came up many times. This sequence joins TRBV5-1 and TRBJ2-1; either TRBD1 or TRBD2 may fit D (5 bases each). V was clipped by 4 bases and J by 10 bases, with 21 bases between them. The germline V gene encodes CDR1 SGHRS and CDR2 YFSETQ. This CDR3 spans 15 amino acids. The CDR3: CASSTTGTPVEEQFF. In DNA, the CDR3 is TGCGCCAGCAGCACGACCGGGACCCCGGTAGAGGAGCAGTTCTTC.

The sample holds many counts of this clonotype. The J gene is TRBJ2-2, the V gene TRBV10-3, with TRBD1 matching over 11 bases. Germline CDR1 reads ENHRY; CDR2 reads SYGVKD. With 10 bases clipped from V and 3 bases from J, the junction kept 10 bases outside the gene matches. The CDR3 has 16 residues. CDR3 bases: TGTGCCACCAGGACAGGGGGCGCGAAGGACACCGGGGAGCTGTTTTTT. Translation gives CATRTGGAKDTGELFF.

This clonotype came up a few times. The chain recombines TRBV6-5 with TRBJ1-5; 10 positions match TRBD1. The CDR3 totals 13 residues. Germline values: CDR1 MNHEY, CDR2 SVGAGI. Trimming at V came to 6 bases and at J to 7 bases, leaving 3 bases not matched to a gene. This CDR3 is CASRMTGGQPQHF. In nucleotides, the CDR3 is TGTGCCAGCAGGATGACAGGGGGCCAGCCCCAGCATTTT.

This clonotype was counted only a few times. The chain recombines TRBV6-5 with TRBJ2-7; a possible D gene is TRBD1 (6 bases). The length of the CDR3 is 18 residues. V shed 2 bases and J shed 1 base, with 21 bases lying between them. The germline V gene has CDR1 MNHEY and CDR2 SVGAGI. The CDR3 region has the DNA TGTGCCAGCAGTTACACGGCCCCTACAGGGCCGGTGTCCTACGAGCAGTACGTC. This encodes CASSYTAPTGPVSYEQYV.

This clonotype was counted at least ten times. This chain joins TRBV12-3 or TRBV12-4 and TRBJ2-5; D is possibly TRBD1 (6 bases). The germline V and J ends were trimmed by 6 bases and 3 bases, with 11 bases remaining between them. The CDR3 spans 13 residues. The CDR3 sequence is CASRHGQKETQYF. The CDR3 DNA reads TGTGCCAGCAGACATGGACAGAAAGAGACCCAGTACTTC.

This chain connects TRBV12-5 to TRBJ2-3; D ambiguous. Germline CDR1 is LGHNT and CDR2 is FRNRAP. Trimming took 4 bases from V and 5 from J, leaving 16 bases between them. The CDR3 loop spans 15 amino acids. CDR3 sequence (DNA): TGTGCTAGTGGTTCCGGATACAGTGCGAGAGATACGCAGTATTTT. It specifies CASGSGYSARDTQYF.

This clonotype came up many times. The chain is built from TRBV7-2 and TRBJ2-3; D gene uncertain. Trimming cost V 4 bases and J 2 bases, with 7 bases left between them. The CDR3 consists of 13 residues. Germline CDR1 SGHTA, CDR2 FQGNSA. CDR3 in amino acids: CASSWAFTDTQYF. The CDR3 region has the DNA TGTGCCAGCAGCTGGGCTTTCACAGATACGCAGTATTTT.

Details on this clonotype: One base away lies a much larger clone, so this may be a sequencing read error. A read error is likely, as this CDR3 ends without the conserved phenylalanine or tryptophan. The chain is built from TRBV7-9 and TRBJ1-4; a possible D gene is TRBD1 (6 bases). Looked up from germline, CDR1 is SEHNR and CDR2 is FQNEAQ (reference sequence). Trimming pared 0 bases from V and 5 bases from J, leaving 10 bases between. The CDR3 is made up of 15 amino acids. The DNA for the CDR3 is TGTGCCAGCAGCTTAGCGCAGGGGATCAATGAAAAACTGTTTTGT. It codes for CASSLAQGINEKLFC.

This clonotype was seen a handful of times. The chain recombines TRBV6-5 with TRBJ1-6; 10 bases align to TRBD1. The CDR3 runs 17 residues. V gave up 4 bases and J gave up 4 bases; unmatched junction bases: 7. Germline values: CDR1 MNHEY, CDR2 SVGAGI. The CDR3 DNA sequence: TGTGCCAGCAGTTCCCGGACAGGGGGTCTGTATAATTCACCCCTCCACTTT. It encodes CASSSRTGGLYNSPLHF.

This clonotype was picked up a small number of times. The rearrangement uses TRBV11-1 and TRBJ2-3; 10 bases match TRBD1. Germline lookup yields CDR1 SGHAT and CDR2 FQDESV (reference sequence). The CDR3 is 14 amino acids. Trimming at V came to 1 base and at J to 7 bases, leaving 2 bases not matched to a gene. The DNA for the CDR3 is TGTGCCAGCAGCTTAGAGGGACAGGGGAATACGCAGTATTTT. Protein: CASSLEGQGNTQYF.

In regard to this clonotype: This clone may be a read error of a much larger clone one base away. This chain uses TRBV12-3 or TRBV12-4 with TRBJ2-1; D may match TRBD1 or TRBD2 (5 bases each). The CDR3 runs 14 residues. V lost 8 bases, J lost 10 bases, and 21 bases lay in between. CDR3 DNA sequence: TGTGCCAGCTGTTCCGGGACCGAGAATATGGAGCAGTTCTTC. Its translation: CASCSGTENMEQFF.

This clonotype has a count of ten or more. This chain connects TRBV5-1 to TRBJ2-5; D is possibly TRBD1 (6 bases). The CDR3 covers 15 residues. V gave up 0 bases and J gave up 2 bases, with 11 bases separating them. Germline V gene data show CDR1 as SGHRS and CDR2 as YFSETQ. This CDR3 reads CASSLALGGQETQYF. In DNA form, the CDR3 reads TGCGCCAGCAGCTTGGCGCTAGGGGGTCAAGAGACCCAGTACTTC. Based on the CDR3 plus reference TRBV5-1 and TRBJ2-5, the full variable domain is KAGVTQTPRYLIKTRGQQVTLSCSPISGHRSVSWYQQTPGQGLQFLFEYFSETQRNKGNFPGRFSGRQFSNSRSEMNVSTLELGDSALYLCASSLALGGQETQYFGPGTRLLVL.

The rearrangement uses TRBV4-2 and TRBJ2-1, with TRBD1 matching 8 bases. Germline trimming cut 0 bases from V and 4 bases from J; bases unmatched to any gene: 5. The germline V gene has CDR1 LGHNA and CDR2 YNFKEQ. CDR3 length: 16 amino acids. For the CDR3, the DNA is TGTGCCAGCAGCCAAGAAGACAGGGGTGGATACAATGAGCAGTTCTTC. Translating it yields CASSQEDRGGYNEQFF.